These T cell receptor beta chains were read from a single sample in a study of blood T cell repertoires in COVID-19. Generated by immunoSEQ multiplex PCR, the TCRdb table keeps only in-frame clones and is missing some. In the table there are about 210,000 clones, 65% to 85% of which are singletons. The sequencing sample was made of PBMCs or T cells enriched from blood (not recorded which). These receptors all come from a man aged 30 to 39 with acute COVID-19. CDR3s include the opening cysteine and the closing phenylalanine or tryptophan. The D gene is left open where the match is weak. Clone size is stated in some rows and not others, as once, few, many or a class when expanded.

size | J | V | D | CDR3 | DNA
NA | TRBJ2-3 | TRBV28 | NA | CASSKSTSDTQYF | TGTGCCAGCAGTAAGTCGACTAGTGATACGCAGTATTTT
NA | TRBJ2-6 | TRBV28 | TRBD1 | CASSLVESGQGVGANVLTF | TGTGCCAGCAGTTTAGTTGAAAGTGGACAGGGGGTCGGGGCCAACGTCCTGACTTTC
NA | TRBJ2-5 | TRBV7-3 | TRBD1 | CASSPGQGGETQYF | TGTGCCAGCAGCCCCGGACAGGGTGGCGAGACCCAGTACTTC
NA | TRBJ1-5 | TRBV19 | NA | CASSEQGTQNQPQHF | TGTGCCAGTAGTGAACAGGGCACCCAGAATCAGCCCCAGCATTTT
few | TRBJ2-3 | TRBV11-2 | NA | CASSVLVSDTQYF | TGTGCCAGCAGTGTGCTAGTTTCAGATACGCAGTATTTT
NA | TRBJ1-4 | TRBV15 | NA | CATQKTDSATNEKLFF | TGTGCCACCCAAAAGACCGACAGTGCAACTAATGAAAAACTGTTTTTT
NA | TRBJ2-5 | TRBV3-1/TRBV3-2 | NA | CASSQDGRRVQYF | TGTGCCAGCAGCCAAGATGGCCGGAGGGTCCAGTACTTC
NA | TRBJ2-5 | TRBV30 | NA | CAWTPLGVQETQYF | TGTGCCTGGACTCCCCTAGGCGTCCAAGAGACCCAGTACTTC
once | TRBJ1-1 | TRBV28 | NA | CASSLTIAGRAFF | TGTGCCAGCAGTTTAACGATCGCAGGGCGGGCTTTCTTT
many | TRBJ1-1 | TRBV28 | TRBD1 | CASSPDRGMDTEAFF | TGTGCCAGCTCCCCTGACAGGGGGATGGACACTGAAGCTTTCTTT
NA | TRBJ2-5 | TRBV2 | TRBD2 | CASSSSSASGVSQYF | TGTGCCAGCAGTTCAAGCTCGGCTAGCGGGGTGTCCCAGTACTTC
NA | TRBJ1-6 | TRBV7-3 | NA | CASSLMGGSPLHF | TGTGCCAGCAGCTTAATGGGGGGTTCACCCCTCCACTTT
few | TRBJ2-7 | TRBV7-3 | NA | CASSWSGPSSYEQYF | TGTGCCAGCAGCTGGAGCGGGCCGAGCTCCTACGAGCAGTACTTC
NA | TRBJ1-6 | TRBV5-6 | TRBD1 | CASSYRGLNSPLHF | TGTGCCAGCAGCTACAGGGGTCTTAATTCACCCCTCCACTTT
NA | TRBJ2-1 | TRBV5-1 | TRBD1 | CASRRDRGIYNEQFF | TGCGCCAGCAGGAGGGACAGGGGGATATACAATGAGCAGTTCTTC
NA | TRBJ2-1 | TRBV6-2/TRBV6-3 | TRBD1 | CASSPWTGDYNEQFF | TGTGCCAGCAGCCCCTGGACAGGGGACTACAATGAGCAGTTCTTC
NA | TRBJ1-3 | TRBV10-3 | NA | CAISDRRSGNTIYF | TGTGCCATCAGCGACAGGAGGTCTGGAAACACCATATATTTT
NA | TRBJ2-3 | TRBV9 | TRBD1 | CASSVGQGNRLHTDTQYF | TGTGCCAGCAGCGTAGGACAGGGTAACCGGCTCCACACAGATACGCAGTATTTT
NA | TRBJ1-1 | TRBV10-2 | NA | CASGTQENTEAFF | TGCGCCAGCGGGACACAGGAGAACACTGAAGCTTTCTTT
NA | TRBJ2-7 | TRBV5-1 | TRBD2 | CASSLEPGGQYF | TGCGCCAGCAGCTTGGAGCCGGGAGGGCAGTACTTC
once | TRBJ1-2 | TRBV6-2/TRBV6-3 | NA | CASSFQDYGYTF | TGTGCCAGCAGTTTTCAGGACTATGGCTACACCTTC
NA | TRBJ2-1 | TRBV5-1 | NA | CASRDQDSYNEQFF | TGCGCCAGCAGGGATCAGGACTCCTACAATGAGCAGTTCTTC
NA | TRBJ2-6 | TRBV13 | NA | CASRPSGVTGANVLTF | TGTGCCAGCAGGCCGTCGGGGGTCACTGGGGCCAACGTCCTGACTTTC
NA | TRBJ1-6 | TRBV6-5 | TRBD1 | CASQRTGTQPLHF | TGTGCCAGCCAAAGGACAGGGACCCAACCCCTCCACTTT
NA | TRBJ1-2 | TRBV3-1/TRBV3-2 | NA | CASSRPGPYGYTF | TGTGCCAGCAGCCGACCTGGGCCGTATGGCTACACCTTC
NA | TRBJ2-2 | TRBV4-1 | TRBD1 | CASSQDGTGGWDTGELFF | TGCGCCAGCAGCCAAGATGGGACAGGGGGGTGGGACACCGGGGAGCTGTTTTTT
NA | TRBJ2-7 | TRBV6-1 | NA | CASSEYGEKQYF | TGTGCCAGCAGTGAATACGGGGAGAAGCAGTACTTC
NA | TRBJ1-2 | TRBV5-6 | TRBD1 | CASPRDRDYGYTF | TGTGCCAGCCCTAGAGACAGGGATTATGGCTACACCTTC